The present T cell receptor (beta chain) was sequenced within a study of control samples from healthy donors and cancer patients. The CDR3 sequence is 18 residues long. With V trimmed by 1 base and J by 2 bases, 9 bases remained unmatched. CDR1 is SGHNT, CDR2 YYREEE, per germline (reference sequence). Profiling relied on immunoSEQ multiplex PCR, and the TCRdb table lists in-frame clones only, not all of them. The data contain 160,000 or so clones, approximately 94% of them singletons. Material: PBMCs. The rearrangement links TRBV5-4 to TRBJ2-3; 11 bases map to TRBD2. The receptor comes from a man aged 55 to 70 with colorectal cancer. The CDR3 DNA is TGTGCCAGCAGCTTGATTAGCGGGGGGGGTCACACCACAGATACGCAGTATTTT. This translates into CASSLISGGGHTTDTQYF.